These 32 T cell receptor beta chains were all obtained from the same sample, sequenced in a study of OX40 agonist ivuxolimab in advanced cancers. Method: immunoSEQ multiplex PCR; TCRdb's copy keeps in-frame clones and lacks some. The table has 65,000 to 80,000 clones, roughly nine tenths seen once. Sequences were derived from CD4+ or CD8+ T cells sorted from blood, sampled in a trial of the OX40 agonist ivuxolimab. These TCRs come from an adult with an advanced solid tumor such as melanoma, head and neck, liver or kidney cancer.

The rearrangement uses TRBV7-9 and TRBJ2-7; 8 bases fit TRBD2. Losses at the gene ends were 5 bases for V and 0 bases for J; bases not matched to a gene: 3. The CDR3 extends over 14 amino acids. Germline V gives CDR1 SEHNR, CDR2 FQNEAQ (reference sequence). In nucleotides, the CDR3 is TGTGCCAGCAGCGTCAGCGGGAGCTCCTACGAGCAGTACTTC. Protein sequence: CASSVSGSSYEQYF. The variable domain in full, completed from reference TRBV7-9 and TRBJ2-7, reads DTGVSQNPRHKITKRGQNVTFRCDPISEHNRLYWYRQTLGQGPEFLTYFQNEAQLEKSRLLSDRFSAERPKGSFSTLEIQRTEQGDSAMYLCASSVSGSSYEQYFGPGTRLTVT.

This chain connects TRBV27 to TRBJ2-7; 9 positions match TRBD1. The CDR3 length is 15 residues. Trimming removed 7 bases from V and 0 bases from J; junction bases left unmatched: 7. CDR1 is MNHEY, CDR2 SMNVEV, per germline (reference sequence). This chain's CDR3 is CASKRGQGSSYEQYF. The CDR3 region has the DNA TGTGCCAGCAAGAGGGGACAGGGAAGCTCCTACGAGCAGTACTTC.

The chain has TRBV28 and TRBJ2-5; D may be TRBD2 (6 bases). CDR1 MDHEN and CDR2 SYDVKM come from the germline V gene. Trimming left V 4 bases short and J 0 bases short, with 9 bases between. This CDR3 comprises 14 residues. The CDR3 loop is CASSWGLNQETQYF. The CDR3 coding sequence is TGTGCCAGCAGTTGGGGACTTAACCAAGAGACCCAGTACTTC.

The chain carries TRBV4-3 and TRBJ1-3, with D perhaps matching TRBD1 (6 bases). The CDR3 contains 18 residues. Per the germline V gene, CDR1 is LGHNA and CDR2 is YSLEER. V gave up 0 bases and J gave up 0 bases, with 15 bases separating them. CDR3 coding DNA: TGCGCCAGCAGCCAAGATGTGGGTGGGACACTCTCTGGAAACACCATATATTTT. Its translation is CASSQDVGGTLSGNTIYF.

The sample holds a few counts of this clone. This sequence joins TRBV7-2 and TRBJ1-1; 7 positions agree with TRBD1. V trimming: 4 bases; J trimming: 4 bases; junction bases outside the gene matches: 3. The CDR3 contains 13 residues. CDR1 SGHTA and CDR2 FQGNSA come from the germline V gene. The CDR3 sequence: CASSSNRGTEAFF. The CDR3 nucleotides are TGTGCCAGCAGCTCTAACAGGGGCACTGAAGCTTTCTTT.

This clone was recorded a few times. The chain has TRBV18 and TRBJ2-7, with D perhaps TRBD2 (6 bases). The CDR3 sequence is 14 residues long. The V end was cut by 3 bases, the J end by 5 bases, with 14 bases between. Germline-derived CDR1 and CDR2 are KGHSH and LQKENI. The CDR3 region is CASSPEGIVDEQYF. The CDR3 DNA reads TGTGCCAGCTCACCGGAGGGAATTGTGGACGAGCAGTACTTC.

The CDR3 protein is CASSTQTGYEQYF. As DNA, the CDR3 is TGCGCCAGCAGCACCCAGACAGGCTACGAGCAGTACTTC. The chain joins TRBV5-1 to TRBJ2-7, with D possibly being TRBD1 (6 bases). The germline V and J ends were trimmed by 4 bases and 3 bases, with 11 bases remaining between them. The CDR3 consists of 13 residues. Germline CDR1 reads SGHRS; CDR2 reads YFSETQ. The variable domain in full, completed from reference TRBV5-1 and TRBJ2-7, reads KAGVTQTPRYLIKTRGQQVTLSCSPISGHRSVSWYQQTPGQGLQFLFEYFSETQRNKGNFPGRFSGRQFSNSRSEMNVSTLELGDSALYLCASSTQTGYEQYFGPGTRLTVT.

Details on this clone: At one boundary the junction diverges from the germline segment, which might be a read error. J is TRBJ2-5 and V is TRBV19; D is perhaps TRBD1 (5 bases). Germline CDR1 LNHDA, CDR2 SQIVND (reference sequence). The CDR3 length is 15 residues. CDR3 residues: CASSLETQPGETQYF. CDR3 DNA: TGTGCCAGTAGTCTAGAGACTCAGCCAGGGGAGACCCAGTACTTC.

In its sample, this clone was seen once. V is TRBV5-1 and J is TRBJ2-3, with D perhaps assigned TRBD1 or TRBD2 (5 bases each). V was cut by 4 bases and J by 6 bases, with 15 bases left in between. The germline V gene encodes CDR1 SGHRS and CDR2 YFSETQ. The CDR3 has 14 residues. DNA for the CDR3: TGCGCCAGCAGCCCCGAGGCAGGGACGGATACGCAGTATTTT. Translation: CASSPEAGTDTQYF.

CDR3 sequence reads: CASSLAVGTEAFF. CDR3 nucleotides: TGTGCCAGCAGCTTAGCGGTGGGTACTGAAGCTTTCTTT. This rearrangement joins TRBV7-7 to TRBJ1-1, with D hard to call. V shed 0 bases and J shed 5 bases, with 7 bases lying between them. The CDR3 totals 13 residues. Germline V CDR1 and CDR2: SSHAT, FNYEAQ (reference sequence). The entire variable domain, with the rest obtained from reference TRBV7-7 and TRBJ1-1, is as follows: GAGVSQSPRYKVTKRGQDVTLRCDPISSHATLYWYQQALGQGPEFLTYFNYEAQPDKSGLPSDRFSAERPEGSISTLTIQRTEQRDSAMYRCASSLAVGTEAFFGQGTRLTVV.

The rearrangement links TRBV28 to TRBJ2-7, with 8 positions matching TRBD1. J lost 2 bases, V lost 5 bases, and 11 bases had no gene match. The CDR3 totals 16 residues. Germline V lookup: CDR1 MDHEN, CDR2 SYDVKM. The CDR3 reads CASSGPGRGLAYEQYF. DNA of the CDR3: TGTGCCAGCAGTGGACCGGGCAGGGGGCTGGCCTACGAGCAGTACTTC.

J is TRBJ2-5 and V is TRBV19; the match to TRBD1 covers 7 bases. CDR1 is LNHDA, CDR2 SQIVND, per germline (reference sequence). This CDR3 spans 13 amino acids. Trimming removed 10 bases from V and 5 bases from J; junction bases left unmatched: 10. For the CDR3, the DNA is TGTGCCACCGGGGCCCTCAGGGGGGAGACCCAGTACTTC. Amino acid sequence: CATGALRGETQYF.

The chain carries TRBV27 and TRBJ1-5; TRBD1 matches at 7 bases. This CDR3 has 17 amino acids. Trimming cost V 6 bases and J 4 bases; bases outside gene matches: 15. Germline V lookup: CDR1 MNHEY, CDR2 SMNVEV (reference sequence). CDR3 DNA sequence: TGTGCCAGCAGGCCTCGGGACAGCATAAGATTTAATCAGCCCCAGCATTTT. This encodes CASRPRDSIRFNQPQHF.

This chain connects TRBV10-3 to TRBJ2-5, with D perhaps matching TRBD1 or TRBD2 (5 bases each). Trimming left V 4 bases short and J 5 bases short, with 5 bases between. The CDR3 length is 11 residues. Germline V gene data show CDR1 as ENHRY and CDR2 as SYGVKD. CDR3 nucleotide sequence: TGTGCCATCAGTGGGGGGGAGACCCAGTACTTC. Protein: CAISGGETQYF.

About this clone itself: Other DNA sequences from this sample encode an identical CDR3 as well. The chain links TRBV7-2 to TRBJ1-5; no clear D gene. The CDR3 covers 13 residues. The V end lost 5 bases, the J end lost 5 bases, and 10 bases lay between the germline ends. CDR1 and CDR2 (germline): SGHTA, FQGNSA. The CDR3 nucleotides read TGTGCCAGCAGCCTGGGTCCGGATCAGCCCCAGCATTTT. Its protein is CASSLGPDQPQHF.

The rearrangement joins TRBV27 to TRBJ1-3, with 8 bases aligning to TRBD1. The V gene end was trimmed by 5 bases and the J gene end by 8 bases; junction bases not matched to a gene: 8. Germline lookup yields CDR1 MNHEY and CDR2 SMNVEV (reference sequence). The length of the CDR3 is 14 residues. In DNA, the CDR3 is TGTGCCAGCAGTCTATACGGACAGGGAGACACCATATATTTT. Residues: CASSLYGQGDTIYF.

This chain connects TRBV7-3 to TRBJ2-3, with TRBD2 matching over 7 bases. V trimming: 5 bases; J trimming: 2 bases; junction bases outside the gene matches: 4. The CDR3 loop spans 14 amino acids. Germline CDR1 SGHTA, CDR2 FQGTGA. CDR3 coding DNA: TGTGCCAGCAGCCGCGGGGGTTTCACAGATACGCAGTATTTT. Translated, it gives CASSRGGFTDTQYF.

This rearrangement joins TRBV7-2 to TRBJ1-1; D is ambiguous. Trimming removed 2 bases at V and 7 bases at J, with 17 bases between. Germline-derived CDR1 and CDR2 are SGHTA and FQGNSA. CDR3 length: 15 residues. The CDR3 nucleotides read TGTGCCAGCAGCTTATTCCCTACGGGCACCAATGAAGCTTTCTTT. It codes for CASSLFPTGTNEAFF.

This chain links TRBV11-3 with TRBJ2-1; 10 nucleotides agree with TRBD1. Trimming took 2 bases from V and 6 from J; bases not matched to a gene: 4. CDR3 size: 15 residues. CDR1 is SGHNT, CDR2 YENEEA, per germline. The CDR3 here is CASSLFGQGGNEQFF. The CDR3 DNA is TGTGCCAGCAGCTTATTTGGACAGGGGGGCAATGAGCAGTTCTTC.

This chain links TRBV7-2 with TRBJ2-3; 9 nucleotides agree with TRBD2. This CDR3 region has 17 residues. Germline V gene data show CDR1 as SGHTA and CDR2 as FQGNSA. The V segment lost 1 base and the J segment 1 base; nucleotides outside the gene matches: 6. Written as DNA, the CDR3 is TGTGCCAGCAGCTTAGATGAAAGGACTAGCGGCACAGATACGCAGTATTTT. It codes for CASSLDERTSGTDTQYF.

The genes are TRBV4-2 and TRBJ2-6; perhaps TRBD1 as D (6 bases). This CDR3 contains 18 residues. V lost 3 bases to trimming and J lost 2 bases, with 17 bases between them. Germline assignment: CDR1 LGHNA and CDR2 YNFKEQ. The CDR3 sequence is CASSHNPQGSTGANVLTF. CDR3 sequence (DNA): TGTGCCAGCAGCCATAACCCCCAGGGGTCGACTGGGGCCAACGTCCTGACTTTC.

This clone has only a few counts. Within the sample, other DNA sequences also encode this same CDR3. The chain joins TRBV28 to TRBJ2-5; tentative D call: TRBD1 (6 bases). Trimming pared 2 bases from V and 1 base from J, leaving 8 bases between. The germline gives CDR1 MDHEN, CDR2 SYDVKM. CDR3 length equals 14 residues. The CDR3 here is CASSLGGSQETQYF. The CDR3, as DNA: TGTGCCAGCAGTTTAGGGGGCAGCCAAGAGACCCAGTACTTC.

The rearrangement joins TRBV7-2 to TRBJ2-2; 7 bases are a match to TRBD1. The germline V gene encodes CDR1 SGHTA and CDR2 FQGNSA. CDR3 length equals 16 residues. The V gene end was trimmed by 2 bases and the J gene end by 4 bases; junction bases not matched to a gene: 7. DNA for the CDR3: TGTGCCAGCAGCTTAAGTGAGGGGGCTCTCACCGGGGAGCTGTTTTTT. Protein product: CASSLSEGALTGELFF. Full variable domain (outside the CDR3, taken from reference TRBV7-2 and TRBJ2-2): GAGVSQSPSNKVTEKGKDVELRCDPISGHTALYWYRQSLGQGLEFLIYFQGNSAPDKSGLPSDRFSAERTGGSVSTLTIQRTQQEDSAVYLCASSLSEGALTGELFFGEGSRLTVL.

The chain is built from TRBV5-1 and TRBJ2-2; 9 nucleotides align to TRBD2. The germline V gene encodes CDR1 SGHRS and CDR2 YFSETQ. This CDR3 region has 15 residues. With 4 bases clipped from V and 1 base from J, the junction kept 2 bases outside the gene matches. CDR3 loop: CASSLTSGNTGELFF. The CDR3 DNA reads TGCGCCAGCAGCCTGACTAGCGGGAACACCGGGGAGCTGTTTTTT.

This chain connects TRBV5-4 to TRBJ1-4, with unresolved D. The germline gives CDR1 SGHNT, CDR2 YYREEE (reference sequence). This CDR3 has 14 residues. V lost 2 bases and J lost 1, with 6 bases in between. The CDR3 DNA is TGTGCCAGCAGCTTTGGGCTAACTAATGAAAAACTGTTTTTT. This codes for CASSFGLTNEKLFF.

The rearrangement joins TRBV4-1 to TRBJ2-3, with D unclear. This CDR3 is built from 13 residues. Germline V gene data show CDR1 as MGHRA and CDR2 as YSYEKL. V was trimmed by 1 base and J by 13 bases, leaving 15 bases between them. CDR3 in amino acids: CASSQGPHVKEYF. In DNA, the CDR3 is TGCGCCAGCAGCCAAGGACCACATGTAAAGGAGTATTTT.

The rearrangement uses TRBV7-2 and TRBJ2-3, with TRBD2 as a possible D gene (5 bases). This CDR3 has 15 amino acids. Trimming cost V 2 bases and J 4 bases, with 13 bases left between them. The germline gives CDR1 SGHTA, CDR2 FQGNSA. CDR3 in amino acids: CASSLRGIGADTQYF. CDR3 coding DNA: TGTGCCAGCAGCTTACGGGGTATCGGGGCAGATACGCAGTATTTT.

The chain uses TRBV7-6 and TRBJ2-7; 8 bases align to TRBD2. CDR1 SGHVS and CDR2 FNYEAQ come from the germline V gene. The CDR3 has 16 amino acids. The V gene end was trimmed by 1 base and the J gene end by 2 bases; junction bases not matched to a gene: 7. The DNA of the CDR3 is TGTGCCAGCAGCTTAGGGTCGGGGGGGACACCCTACGAGCAGTACTTC. This encodes CASSLGSGGTPYEQYF.

The rearrangement links TRBV2 to TRBJ2-1, with D unresolved. V was shortened by 1 base and J by 8 bases, with 15 bases between the two germline ends. Germline V gives CDR1 SNHLY, CDR2 FYNNEI. The CDR3 extends over 15 amino acids. The CDR3 sequence: CASSEDQAFSHEQFF. The DNA of the CDR3 is TGTGCCAGCAGTGAAGACCAAGCTTTTTCCCATGAGCAGTTCTTC.

The genes are TRBV7-9 and TRBJ1-3, with a tentative D call TRBD1 (5 bases). The CDR3 runs 14 residues. In germline, CDR1 is SEHNR, CDR2 FQNEAQ (reference sequence). V dropped 4 bases and J dropped 8 bases, with 15 bases sitting between them. The CDR3 DNA reads as TGTGCCAGCAGCTCCCGGGGCTCTGGGGACACCATATATTTT. The encoded protein is CASSSRGSGDTIYF.

Only one count was recorded for this clone. The genes are TRBV5-1 and TRBJ2-2; D gene uncertain. Trimming removed 0 bases at V and 1 base at J, with 4 bases between. The CDR3 is 14 residues long. Looked up from germline, CDR1 is SGHRS and CDR2 is YFSETQ. The CDR3 nucleotides are TGCGCCAGCAGCTTGGACGGGAACACCGGGGAGCTGTTTTTT. Translating it yields CASSLDGNTGELFF.

The CDR3, as DNA: TGTGCCATCAGCCTCAGGGGCCCCACTGAAGCTTTCTTT. It yields the protein CAISLRGPTEAFF. The chain recombines TRBV10-3 with TRBJ1-1; tentative D call: TRBD1 (6 bases). The CDR3 is 13 residues long. The V end was cut by 6 bases, the J end by 4 bases, with 12 bases between. Looked up from germline, CDR1 is ENHRY and CDR2 is SYGVKD.